This T cell receptor (beta chain) was recovered during a study of PD-1 blockade in classical Hodgkin lymphoma. Study-wide background: Every 2 weeks, patients had 3 mg/kg nivolumab intravenously.

This clone was observed once. Its target is not known. The sample contains more than one DNA sequence encoding this CDR3. After autologous stem cell transplantation all patients relapsed, and prior brentuximab vedotin exposure differed between cohorts. This CDR3 region has 15 residues. Germline CDR1 is SGHVS and CDR2 is FQNEAQ. V gave up 5 bases and J gave up 9 bases; unmatched junction bases: 13. The study, taken as a whole, reports: Diversity in CD4+ TCRs, unlike that measured in CD8+ TCRs, had risen significantly by C4D1. Nivolumab initiated under 1 year post-ASCT led to patient exclusion.

Method: immunoSEQ multiplex PCR; TCRdb's copy keeps in-frame clones and lacks some. The sample contains roughly 14,000 clones, roughly 89% of which appear only once. This sequence joins TRBV7-8 and TRBJ2-1; 7 bases match TRBD1. This receptor was obtained from a human donor with classical Hodgkin lymphoma. Sequences were derived from peripheral blood mononuclear cells (PBMCs), sampled at baseline. The DNA for the CDR3 is TGTGCCAGCAGCATCACCCAGCCAGGACAGGCTGAGCAGTTCTTC. Protein: CASSITQPGQAEQFF.